Sample share makes the clone carrying this T cell receptor beta chain medium-sized. The data were produced by immunoSEQ multiplex PCR, yet TCRdb's version contains in-frame clones alone and is incomplete. The table lists around 45,000 clones, approximately 95% of them singletons. The sample comes from a study of human thymus T cells. V lost 9 bases, J lost 3 bases, and 16 bases stayed unmatched. CDR1 ENHRY and CDR2 SYGVKD come from the germline V gene. The CDR3 spans 16 residues. Sequenced sample: blood. This TCR came from a girl less than two years old with a congenital heart defect but otherwise immunologically healthy. The chain couples TRBV10-3 to TRBJ1-1, with 7 bases aligning to TRBD1. CDR3 nucleotides: TGTGCCATGCGAAAAGACAGGGACGGATCGGACACTGAAGCTTTCTTT. It is translated as CAMRKDRDGSDTEAFF.